This is a list of T cell receptor beta chains from one sample in a study of blood T cells in healthy people across ages. MiXCR was run by TCRdb on the 5' RACE reads, yielding one entry per CDR3 protein. The sample contains hundreds of thousands of distinct CDR3 sequences, approximately 55% of which appear only once. Sequenced: blood. All receptors derive from a man of 80 years or more in good health. Each CDR3 is given with its conserved first and last residue. The D gene is left open where the match is weak. The size entry is marked missing in some rows and otherwise reads once, few, many or a size class.

v_gene	d_gene	abundance	j_gene	CDR3aa	CDR3nt
TRBV14	-	-	TRBJ1-2	CASSLAQHGYTF	TGTGCCAGCAGCTTAGCCCAGCATGGCTACACCTTC
TRBV20-1	TRBD2	few	TRBJ2-7	CSARDSASGNYNEQYF	TGCAGTGCTAGAGATTCCGCTAGCGGGAATTACAATGAGCAGTACTTC
TRBV14	TRBD2	-	TRBJ2-4	CASSQVASGIGNIQYF	TGTGCCAGCAGCCAAGTAGCTAGCGGGATAGGAAACATTCAGTACTTC
TRBV29-1	-	-	TRBJ1-2	CSVVGRAALYGYTF	TGCAGCGTTGTGGGGCGGGCAGCCCTCTATGGCTACACCTTC
TRBV6-5	TRBD2	few	TRBJ2-7	CASSYSIAGGGEQYF	TGTGCCAGCAGTTACTCGATAGCGGGAGGGGGAGAGCAGTACTTC
TRBV7-7	-	-	TRBJ2-1	CASSVTGNNEQFF	TGTGCCAGCAGCGTGACAGGAAACAATGAGCAGTTCTTC
TRBV27	TRBD2	-	TRBJ2-3	CASGGASGSGGRYAYF	TGTGCCAGCGGAGGGGCTAGCGGGAGTGGGGGGAGATACGCGTATTTT
TRBV7-2	TRBD2	-	TRBJ2-7	CASSLARDGRVPPTKQYF	TGTGCCAGCAGCTTAGCGCGGGACGGGAGGGTACCCCCTACGAAGCAGTACTTC
TRBV12-3/TRBV12-4	-	-	TRBJ2-1	CASSSPTISSYNEQFF	TGTGCCAGCAGTTCCCCAACTATTAGCTCCTACAATGAGCAGTTCTTC
TRBV6-2/TRBV6-3	TRBD2	few	TRBJ2-3	CASSYRSGSQIDTQYF	TGTGCCAGCAGTTACAGAAGCGGGAGCCAAATAGATACGCAGTATTTT
TRBV28	TRBD1	once	TRBJ2-1	CASSTGAFSISYNEQFF	TGTGCCAGCAGTACAGGGGCCTTCTCCATATCCTACAATGAGCAGTTCTTC
TRBV7-2	-	once	TRBJ2-5	CASSLAGAGGTQYF	TGTGCCAGCAGCTTAGCGGGAGCGGGCGGGACCCAGTACTTC
TRBV6-2/TRBV6-3	TRBD2	few	TRBJ2-3	CASSSSRLAGPPDTQYF	TGTGCCAGCAGTTCTTCTAGGCTAGCGGGGCCCCCAGATACGCAGTATTTT
TRBV6-6	-	few	TRBJ2-3	CASSLEGSGNSAYF	TGTGCCAGCAGCCTCGAGGGGTCTGGTAATAGTGCGTATTTT
TRBV20-1	TRBD2	once	TRBJ2-5	CSAPSGRAEETQYF	TGCAGTGCACCAAGCGGGAGGGCCGAGGAGACCCAGTACTTC
TRBV20-1	TRBD1	-	TRBJ2-7	CSAKQGARNEQYF	TGCAGTGCAAAACAGGGGGCGCGGAACGAGCAGTACTTC
TRBV6-1	TRBD1	few	TRBJ2-5	CASSETGLQETQYF	TGTGCCAGCAGCGAGACAGGGCTCCAAGAGACCCAGTACTTC
TRBV12-3/TRBV12-4	TRBD1	few	TRBJ2-4	CASSLGTGQYF	TGTGCCAGCAGTTTAGGGACAGGGCAGTACTTC
TRBV25-1	-	few	TRBJ2-7	CASSRREGRERSYEQYF	TGTGCCAGCAGTAGGAGGGAAGGGCGGGAACGCTCCTACGAGCAGTACTTC
TRBV20-1	-	-	TRBJ2-4	CSAWLRGRPFEQYF	TGCAGTGCCTGGCTTAGAGGCCGCCCCTTTGAGCAGTACTTC
TRBV20-1	TRBD2	-	TRBJ2-6	CSAGGTSGSRAGANVLTF	TGCAGTGCTGGGGGGACTAGCGGGAGTCGGGCTGGGGCCAACGTCCTGACTTTC
TRBV20-1	TRBD2	-	TRBJ2-3	CSAVGGDTQYF	TGCAGTGCCGTGGGGGGGGATACGCAGTATTTT
TRBV28	-	-	TRBJ2-7	CASSLFRDSRGEQYF	TGTGCCAGCAGTTTATTCCGGGACTCCCGGGGGGAGCAGTACTTC
TRBV5-1	TRBD1	-	TRBJ2-5	CASSFAGTGQETQYF	TGCGCCAGCAGCTTCGCCGGGACAGGGCAAGAGACCCAGTACTTC
TRBV18	TRBD1	-	TRBJ2-5	CASSRFGTGSQETQYF	TGTGCCAGCTCACGCTTCGGGACAGGGAGCCAAGAGACCCAGTACTTC
TRBV3-1	TRBD1	-	TRBJ2-2	CASSQWDRDTGELFF	TGTGCCAGCAGCCAGTGGGACAGGGATACCGGGGAGCTGTTTTTT
TRBV27	TRBD1	once	TRBJ1-1	CASSIQGARNTEAFF	TGTGCCAGCAGTATACAGGGGGCGAGGAACACTGAAGCTTTCTTT
TRBV12-3/TRBV12-4	TRBD1	-	TRBJ2-7	CASSTGTVNEQYF	TGTGCCAGCAGTACCGGGACAGTGAACGAGCAGTACTTC
TRBV7-8	TRBD2	-	TRBJ2-3	CASSLAQSWTSLGRYAYF	TGTGCCAGCAGCTTAGCGCAGTCCTGGACTAGCTTGGGCAGATACGCGTATTTT
TRBV7-9	TRBD1	-	TRBJ2-2	CASSQGQGSTGELFF	TGTGCCAGCAGCCAGGGACAGGGCAGCACCGGGGAGCTGTTTTTT
TRBV12-3/TRBV12-4	-	-	TRBJ2-7	CASSLRGLPYEQYF	TGTGCCAGCAGTTTGCGGGGACTTCCCTACGAGCAGTACTTC
TRBV11-2	TRBD2	-	TRBJ2-3	CASSPLGLAGGPLKHRYAYF	TGTGCCAGCAGCCCCCTGGGACTAGCGGGAGGGCCCTTAAAGCACAGATACGCGTATTTT
TRBV7-9	-	few	TRBJ2-1	CASSLGATTHMGEQFF	TGTGCCAGCAGCTTAGGGGCGACGACACACATGGGGGAGCAGTTCTTC
TRBV28	-	-	TRBJ2-1	CASSLLGSSSYNEQIF	TGTGCCAGCAGTTTATTAGGTAGCAGCTCCTACAATGAGCAGATCTTC
TRBV25-1	-	-	TRBJ1-3	CASSEWGPGNTIYF	TGTGCCAGCAGTGAATGGGGACCTGGAAACACCATATATTTT
TRBV3-1	-	-	TRBJ1-6	CASSQEPDNSPLHF	TGTGCCAGCAGCCAAGAACCAGATAATTCACCCCTCCACTTT
TRBV9	TRBD1	-	TRBJ1-6	CASSGTGTGRSPLHF	TGTGCCAGCAGCGGCACCGGGACAGGGAGGTCACCCCTCCACTTT
TRBV7-3	TRBD2	-	TRBJ2-2	CASSPLGGGTNTGELFF	TGTGCCAGCAGCCCTCTGGGGGGGGGAACGAACACCGGGGAGCTGTTTTTT
TRBV20-1	TRBD1	-	TRBJ2-1	CSARKTGGMDEQFF	TGCAGTGCTAGGAAGACAGGGGGCATGGATGAGCAGTTCTTC
TRBV7-8	TRBD2	-	TRBJ2-5	CASSFSGSEQKTQYF	TGTGCCAGCAGCTTTAGCGGGAGTGAACAAAAGACCCAGTACTTC
TRBV29-1	TRBD2	once	TRBJ2-1	CSAPSGRGNEQFF	TGCAGCGCCCCTAGCGGGAGGGGGAATGAGCAGTTCTTC
TRBV5-1	TRBD1	few	TRBJ1-2	CASSLEAGTGGGYTF	TGCGCCAGCAGCTTGGAAGCCGGGACAGGTGGTGGCTACACCTTC
TRBV21-1	-	few	TRBJ1-2	CASKRQPAFDGYTF	TGTGCCAGCAAACGACAGCCAGCTTTCGATGGCTACACCTTC